A single sample gave rise to the 32 T cell receptor beta chains below, sequenced in a study of PD-1 blockade in classical Hodgkin lymphoma. Every patient had relapsed following autologous stem cell transplantation, and cohorts differed in brentuximab vedotin exposure. Generated by immunoSEQ multiplex PCR, the TCRdb table keeps only in-frame clones and is missing some. The data show roughly 90,000 clones, roughly 80% seen once. Sequencing was performed on peripheral blood mononuclear cells (PBMCs), taken before the second cycle of nivolumab. The receptors shown here come from a human donor with classical Hodgkin lymphoma.

This chain joins TRBV5-1 and TRBJ1-4, with 9 bases matching TRBD1. Germline lookup yields CDR1 SGHRS and CDR2 YFSETQ. CDR3 length: 15 amino acids. V was clipped by 0 bases and J by 11 bases; unmatched bases: 8. The DNA for the CDR3 is TGCGCCAGCAGCTTGGACAGGGGGCCCCTTTGGAAACTGTTTTTT. As protein: CASSLDRGPLWKLFF.

The chain carries TRBV6-1 and TRBJ2-1, with D unresolved. CDR3 length equals 14 residues. V shed 2 bases and J shed 10 bases, with 15 bases lying between them. CDR1 is MNHNS and CDR2 is SASEGT in the germline V gene. The CDR3 bases are TGTGCCAGCAGTGAAATGGGCGCGTCGTGGGAGCAGTTCTTC. Residues: CASSEMGASWEQFF.

This chain joins TRBV7-2 and TRBJ2-2; tentatively, D is TRBD1 (5 bases). CDR3 length: 13 residues. The germline gives CDR1 SGHTA, CDR2 FQGNSA. V was pared by 3 bases and J by 5 bases, with 7 bases between. The CDR3 DNA reads TGTGCCAGCAGCTTGACAGTTACCGGGGAGCTGTTTTTT. Translating it yields CASSLTVTGELFF.

The V gene is TRBV9, the J gene TRBJ1-1; 9 bases map to TRBD1. Trimming cost V 0 bases and J 4 bases; bases outside gene matches: 1. Germline loops: CDR1 SGDLS, CDR2 YYNGEE. The CDR3 contains 14 residues. CDR3 sequence: CASSVGDRVTEAFF. The CDR3 bases are TGTGCCAGCAGCGTAGGGGACAGGGTCACTGAAGCTTTCTTT.

The rearrangement uses TRBV5-6 and TRBJ2-7, with TRBD1 matching over 7 bases. V lost 3 bases, J lost 3 bases, and 6 bases stayed unmatched. The CDR3 has 14 residues. CDR1 and CDR2 (germline): SGHDT, YYEEEE. The CDR3 coding sequence is TGTGCCAGCAGCTACCGGACAGGTAGCTACGAGCAGTACTTC. The encoded protein is CASSYRTGSYEQYF.

This chain joins TRBV14 and TRBJ1-2, with TRBD1 as a possible D gene (5 bases). V gave up 1 base and J gave up 10 bases, with 13 bases separating them. The CDR3 runs to 13 residues. Per germline, CDR1 SGHDN and CDR2 FVKESK. In DNA form, the CDR3 reads TGTGCCAGCAGCCAAGGGGGGATGGTGGACTACACCTTC. Translating it yields CASSQGGMVDYTF.

This rearrangement joins TRBV7-6 to TRBJ1-3, with D perhaps matching TRBD1 (5 bases). The CDR3 length is 17 residues. The germline CDR1 and CDR2 sequences are SGHVS and FNYEAQ. V lost 1 base, J lost 0 bases, and 13 bases lay in between. The CDR3 DNA reads as TGTGCCAGCAGCTTAGTAACAGGTTCAATCTCTGGAAACACCATATATTTT. It translates to CASSLVTGSISGNTIYF.

This chain joins TRBV9 and TRBJ2-1; 11 bases are a match to TRBD2. From germline, CDR1 is SGDLS and CDR2 YYNGEE. This CDR3 is 15 amino acids long. V gave up 0 bases and J gave up 4 bases; unmatched junction bases: 0. The CDR3 protein is CASSVGLAGYNEQFF. Here the CDR3 DNA reads TGTGCCAGCAGCGTAGGACTAGCGGGGTACAATGAGCAGTTCTTC. The complete variable domain, with remaining parts taken from reference TRBV9 and TRBJ2-1, reads DSGVTQTPKHLITATGQRVTLRCSPRSGDLSVYWYQQSLDQGLQFLIQYYNGEERAKGNILERFSAQQFPDLHSELNLSSLELGDSALYFCASSVGLAGYNEQFFGPGTRLTVL.

This clone has only one observation. The chain couples TRBV5-6 to TRBJ2-5; 9 bases agree with TRBD2. This CDR3 has 16 amino acids. The germline gives CDR1 SGHDT, CDR2 YYEEEE. V was clipped by 8 bases and J by 3 bases; unmatched bases: 14. CDR3: CASGPIGREGEETQYF. In nucleotides, the CDR3 is TGTGCCAGTGGCCCAATCGGGCGGGAGGGCGAAGAGACCCAGTACTTC.

The rearrangement joins TRBV6-1 to TRBJ2-7; D remains unclear. Trimming removed 6 bases from V and 2 bases from J, with 14 bases in between. The CDR3 totals 14 residues. Germline CDR1 is MNHNS and CDR2 is SASEGT. The CDR3 spells CASRQRNPAYEQYF. CDR3 nucleotides: TGTGCCAGCAGGCAACGGAACCCCGCCTACGAGCAGTACTTC.

This clone showed up many times. The CDR3 loop is CSVEVQASYGYTF. The CDR3 DNA is TGCAGCGTTGAAGTGCAGGCATCCTATGGCTACACCTTC. The gene calls are TRBV29-1 and TRBJ1-2; no definite D call. Germline V gives CDR1 SQVTM, CDR2 ANQGSEA. This CDR3 is 13 amino acids long. V gave up 1 base and J gave up 4 bases, with 10 bases separating them. The full variable domain, with the rest looked up from reference TRBV29-1 and TRBJ1-2, is SAVISQKPSRDICQRGTSLTIQCQVDSQVTMMFWYRQQPGQSLTLIATANQGSEATYESGFVIDKFPISRPNLTFSTLTVSNMSPEDSSIYLCSVEVQASYGYTFGSGTRLTVV.

J is TRBJ2-5 and V is TRBV7-2; 7 bases are a match to TRBD2. Trimming took 4 bases from V and 9 from J; bases not matched to a gene: 8. Germline V gives CDR1 SGHTA, CDR2 FQGNSA. The CDR3 consists of 13 residues. CDR3 bases: TGTGCCAGCAGCTCCCCCGCGGGGAGGGCCCAGTACTTC. Translated, it gives CASSSPAGRAQYF.

The chain combines TRBV6-5 with TRBJ2-3; a possible D gene is TRBD1 (6 bases). The CDR3 covers 14 residues. In germline, CDR1 is MNHEY, CDR2 SVGAGI. V lost 6 bases to trimming and J lost 1 base, with 11 bases between them. This chain's CDR3 is CASRGRQGTDTQYF. The CDR3, as DNA: TGTGCCAGCAGGGGGAGACAGGGCACAGATACGCAGTATTTT.

The chain uses TRBV5-5 and TRBJ2-5; 11 positions agree with TRBD2. The J segment lost 5 bases and the V segment lost 1 base, leaving 10 bases of the junction unmatched. From germline, CDR1 is SGHKS and CDR2 YYEKEE (reference sequence). The CDR3 is made up of 17 amino acids. The CDR3 reads CASSLTPTSGTGETQYF. The CDR3 region has the DNA TGTGCCAGCAGCTTGACCCCGACTAGCGGGACCGGGGAGACCCAGTACTTC.

There are many counts of this clone. This chain links TRBV5-1 with TRBJ2-7, with 10 bases that match TRBD1. CDR1 and CDR2 from the germline V gene are SGHRS and YFSETQ. V was pared by 0 bases and J by 7 bases, with 13 bases of the junction left unmatched. CDR3 length: 17 amino acids. CDR3 in DNA: TGCGCCAGCAGCTTGGGTGGGACAGGGGTTTCGAGGATGGAGCAGTACTTC. Translating gives CASSLGGTGVSRMEQYF.

CDR3 bases: TGTGCCAGCAGCTTGCTCGGGGGGTGGGATACGCAGTATTTT. It codes for CASSLLGGWDTQYF. The chain is built from TRBV7-2 and TRBJ2-3, with 7 bases identical to TRBD2. The CDR3 loop spans 14 amino acids. Germline V gene lookup returns CDR1 SGHTA and CDR2 FQGNSA. J lost 6 bases, V lost 3 bases, and 6 bases had no gene match.

V gene TRBV7-9 combines with J gene TRBJ1-5, with D perhaps matching TRBD1 (5 bases). Per the germline V gene, CDR1 is SEHNR and CDR2 is FQNEAQ (reference sequence). Trimming cost V 6 bases and J 9 bases, with 12 bases left between them. CDR3 length: 12 amino acids. Here the CDR3 reads CASSLVGGPQHF. The CDR3, as DNA: TGTGCCAGCAGTCTCGTTGGGGGGCCCCAGCATTTT.

CDR3 amino acids: CASTAGTGVNTIYF. The CDR3 region has the DNA TGTGCCAGCACTGCCGGAACAGGGGTAAACACCATATATTTT. The V and J genes are TRBV9 and TRBJ1-3; 7 bases fit TRBD1. This CDR3 is built from 14 residues. Germline trimming cut 6 bases from V and 6 bases from J; bases unmatched to any gene: 9. Germline V CDR1 and CDR2: SGDLS, YYNGEE.

This sequence joins TRBV7-3 and TRBJ2-4, with TRBD1 identical over 8 bases. V shed 2 bases, J shed 0 bases, and the junction held 3 bases outside the gene matches. The CDR3 length is 16 residues. In germline, CDR1 is SGHTA, CDR2 FQGTGA. The CDR3 DNA follows: TGTGCCAGCAGCTTAGGGGGGACAGGAGCCAAAAACATTCAGTACTTC. It codes for CASSLGGTGAKNIQYF.

The V call is TRBV6-4, the J call TRBJ1-2, with TRBD1 identical over 10 bases. This CDR3 spans 15 amino acids. V was clipped by 0 bases and J by 6 bases; unmatched bases: 4. The V gene's germline CDR1 is MRHNA and CDR2 SNTAGT. The CDR3 region has the DNA TGTGCCAGCAGTGACTCGGGGACAGGGGCGGATGGCTACACCTTC. It translates to CASSDSGTGADGYTF.

The chain is built from TRBV28 and TRBJ1-4, with D uncertain. The CDR3 is 14 amino acids. V lost 8 bases to trimming and J lost 7 bases, with 17 bases between them. Looked up from germline, CDR1 is MDHEN and CDR2 is SYDVKM. The CDR3 nucleotides are TGTGCCAGCTCTTTAGCGGTGAGTGGTGAAAAACTGTTTTTT. This gives the protein CASSLAVSGEKLFF.

This clone was seen many times. The CDR3 coding sequence is TGTGCCAGCAGCCCTCTAGCGGGAAGTGCCGGGGAGCTGTTTTTT. Protein: CASSPLAGSAGELFF. The chain is built from TRBV7-2 and TRBJ2-2; TRBD2 matches 9 bases. This CDR3 comprises 15 residues. With 5 bases clipped from V and 6 bases from J, the junction kept 7 bases outside the gene matches. Germline V CDR1 and CDR2: SGHTA, FQGNSA.

Notes on this clone: Other DNA sequences within the sample encode an identical CDR3. The chain carries TRBV7-9 and TRBJ1-3; D unclear. This CDR3 is built from 15 residues. CDR1 and CDR2 from the germline V gene are SEHNR and FQNEAQ (reference sequence). Trimming shortened V by 5 bases and J by 0 bases, and 11 bases separated the two germline ends. CDR3 sequence: CASSPTGSSGNTIYF. The CDR3 coding sequence is TGTGCCAGCAGCCCGACTGGGAGCTCTGGAAACACCATATATTTT.

The chain joins TRBV5-1 to TRBJ1-2; a possible D gene is TRBD1 (5 bases). V was trimmed by 0 bases and J by 4 bases, leaving 10 bases between them. Germline loops: CDR1 SGHRS, CDR2 YFSETQ. The CDR3 runs to 14 residues. DNA of the CDR3: TGCGCCAGCAGCTTGGATGAGGGGTCCTATGGCTACACCTTC. Translated, it gives CASSLDEGSYGYTF.

The rearrangement links TRBV12-5 to TRBJ2-3; D perhaps matches TRBD2 (5 bases). CDR1 is LGHNT, CDR2 FRNRAP, per germline. The CDR3 is 13 residues long. V lost 4 bases and J 4 bases, leaving 9 bases between the germline ends. Here the CDR3 DNA reads TGTGCTAGTGGTTCCTCCGGGGCAGATACGCAGTATTTT. It is translated as CASGSSGADTQYF.

The V call is TRBV30, the J call TRBJ2-2; 7 bases map to TRBD1. The J segment lost 5 bases and the V segment lost 2 bases, leaving 8 bases of the junction unmatched. The germline V gene has CDR1 GTSNPN and CDR2 SVGIG (reference sequence). The CDR3 contains 15 residues. CDR3 sequence (DNA): TGTGCCTGGAGTCTCTATGGGACAGCAACCGGGGAGCTGTTTTTT. It yields the protein CAWSLYGTATGELFF.

The rearrangement joins TRBV6-5 to TRBJ2-7, with 8 bases aligning to TRBD1. Germline V gene lookup returns CDR1 MNHEY and CDR2 SVGAGI. The CDR3 loop spans 14 amino acids. Unmatched junction bases numbered 6, after V lost 5 bases and J lost 3 bases. The CDR3 nucleotides read TGTGCCAGCAGTAGACAGGGGCGAGACTACGAGCAGTACTTC. It specifies CASSRQGRDYEQYF.

The chain has TRBV5-4 and TRBJ2-3; TRBD2 aligns across 12 bases. This CDR3 is built from 15 residues. V was clipped by 6 bases and J by 2 bases; unmatched bases: 4. The germline V gene encodes CDR1 SGHNT and CDR2 YYREEE (reference sequence). DNA of the CDR3: TGTGCCAGCACCCTAGCGGGAGGGCCCACAGATACGCAGTATTTT. Its protein is CASTLAGGPTDTQYF.

The V call is TRBV27, the J call TRBJ2-1; 8 positions agree with TRBD2. V lost 3 bases to trimming and J lost 7 bases; unmatched junction nucleotides: 8. Per the germline V gene, CDR1 is MNHEY and CDR2 is SMNVEV (reference sequence). The CDR3 contains 15 residues. Here the CDR3 reads CASSFTALAANEQFF. The CDR3 DNA sequence: TGTGCCAGCAGTTTTACCGCACTAGCGGCGAATGAGCAGTTCTTC.

V usage is TRBV7-2 and J usage is TRBJ2-4; D not certain. Germline lookup yields CDR1 SGHTA and CDR2 FQGNSA. The CDR3 spans 14 residues. Trimming took 1 base from V and 0 from J, leaving 4 bases between them. Here the CDR3 reads CASSLVLAKNIQYF. The CDR3 nucleotides are TGTGCCAGCAGCTTAGTGTTAGCCAAAAACATTCAGTACTTC.

V gene TRBV6-4 combines with J gene TRBJ2-2; D perhaps matches TRBD1 (5 bases). V was shortened by 3 bases and J by 5 bases, with 10 bases between the two germline ends. CDR1 MRHNA and CDR2 SNTAGT come from the germline V gene. The CDR3 extends over 14 amino acids. CDR3: CASSEPGLTGELFF. CDR3 DNA sequence: TGTGCCAGCAGTGAGCCAGGGTTGACCGGGGAGCTGTTTTTT.

The rearrangement joins TRBV7-9 to TRBJ2-1; no firm D call. The CDR3 loop spans 15 amino acids. CDR1 is SEHNR and CDR2 is FQNEAQ in the germline V gene (reference sequence). Trimming removed 4 bases from V and 6 bases from J, with 16 bases in between. The CDR3 reads CASSSTSIAINEQFF. CDR3 nucleotide sequence: TGTGCCAGCAGCTCTACGTCCATTGCCATCAATGAGCAGTTCTTC.